Described below is a single T cell receptor beta chain sequence and its context. Its antigen specificity is not known. Qualities for individual bases were not recorded, and no much larger clone is one base off. The data are from a study of cytomegalovirus exposure and HLA in healthy donors (dated by TCRdb to about 2017). Turning to the overall study: According to an earlier analysis of several hundred of the donors, 150 million to 200 million T cells yielded some 120 million unique TCR beta sequences and approximately 280 Gb of sequence data. An early release covering roughly 600 HLA-typed donors comprised about 290 gigabases of sequencing data and around 85 million unique TCR sequences. Of the roughly 390 genotyped donors, 75% to 85% were placed in the genetic ancestry cluster associated with self-reported Caucasian donors. The study aimed to test whether cataloging public T cell receptors could reveal signatures of past pathogen exposure. The study used immunosequencing to profile the T cell repertoires of about 670 subjects and linked those repertoires to cytomegalovirus serostatus. Besides the first cohort of around 700 subjects, a separate validation cohort made up of 120 or so different subjects was used. To predict cytomegalovirus infection status, the study brought together high-throughput TCR immunosequencing, statistical association of individual TCRs with disease status, and machine learning. To study patterns of TCR occurrence, a later analysis re-analyzed previously published TCR beta repertoires from several hundred donors and added high-resolution HLA genotyping. Rather than using new phenotypic data, the later analysis identified candidate immune exposures from TCR beta sequences and from how often those sequences occurred across donors. An earlier analysis of more than 450 of the donors used high-throughput TCR beta sequencing to judge whether each TCR beta V gene segment behaved as functional or pseudogenic. Alongside the repertoire data, information on donor age, sex, ethnicity and CMV serostatus was compiled. Genome-wide SNP genotypes for about 65% of the roughly 700 donors were used in a later genetic analysis, which treated that subset as a discovery cohort. Every discovery cohort repertoire had been produced on one sequencing platform. Both class I and class II loci were covered by HLA typing, at four-digit resolution. Typing coverage differed by locus: A, B, C, DRB1 and DQB1 were typed in roughly 629-630 donors, DQA1 in about 550, DPA1 in around 610, and DPB1 in around 440. Several DR-DQ haplotypes were handled as single units for association and clustering, since linkage in the cohort was strong. Among approximately 370 genotyped donors of the cohort, an average of around 240,000 unique TCR beta nucleotide sequences was sequenced per donor, of which roughly 18% were non-productive.

In total, just over 650 healthy bone marrow donors made up the cohort. At the time of sampling, all cohort members were nominally healthy, though unrecorded immune exposures were likely present. The donor tested CMV seronegative and was one of the 352 seronegative cohort members. A peripheral blood sample was collected from each donor, and TCR beta sequencing was performed on peripheral blood mononuclear cells. Genomic DNA was extracted from the blood cell samples with the Qiagen DNeasy Blood Extraction Kit. The receptor library was made with the immunoSEQ multiplex PCR assay. For the multiplex PCR, a mixture combining 60 forward primers for TCR Vbeta segments and 13 reverse primers for TCR Jbeta segments was used. The CDR3 region of rearranged TCR beta genes was amplified from genomic DNA with a multiplex PCR assay. On the Illumina HiSeq System, the amplified TCR beta libraries were sequenced as 87-base-pair reads. The study's processing was this. In a later analysis, 70 million to 95 million unique TCR beta chains were counted across the approximately 620 repertoires, and around 11 million of these chains were shared by at least two donors. Raw reads were error-corrected and collapsed into unique sequences with a nearest-neighbor algorithm that merged closely related sequences to remove PCR and sequencing errors. CDR3 sequences were aligned to IMGT reference sequences to assign V, D and J gene segments. For a sequence to be retained, a match of at least six nucleotides was required to both a V gene segment and a J gene segment. Rearrangements were classified as productive when the CDR3 lacked stop codons and remained in frame with V and J, and all other rearrangements were classified as non-productive. Following IMGT convention, CDR3 was defined as the stretch from the second conserved V-encoded cysteine up to the conserved J-encoded phenylalanine. In an earlier analysis of 550 to 650 of the donors, sequences lacking an unambiguous match to a single V gene segment were excluded. In an earlier analysis of roughly 600 of the donors, a V segment was called functional when productive rearrangements were above 56.7%, and segregating when the standard deviation between donors exceeded 5%. A statistical classification framework was built for diagnosing cytomegalovirus status from the catalog of TCR beta chain sequences. A later analysis assigned V and J genes by comparing TCR nucleotide sequences with IMGT/GENE-DB human TR gene sequences. In a later analysis, CDR3 sequences and most-parsimonious VDJ recombination scenarios were assigned using the TCRdist pipeline. A later analysis defined each TCR beta chain by its CDR3 amino acid sequence plus V-gene family, and excluded reads lacking a unique V-gene family. To address suspected cross-contamination and a sequencing artifact, a later analysis removed roughly 640 highly shared, low-generation-probability nucleotide sequences. For each public chain, a later analysis derived a clonal expansion index from normalized ranks of inferred template counts within each repertoire. In a later analysis, generation probabilities were computed using a VDJ recombination model fitted to out-of-frame rearrangements, and the results were checked against IGoR. In a later analysis, TCR-TCR, TCR-HLA and TCR-CMV co-occurrence was scored with hypergeometric tests, and a repertoire-size bias correction was applied to TCR pairs. A later analysis estimated false discovery rates by permuting HLA or CMV assignments 20 times. In a later analysis, co-occurring TCRs were grouped using DBSCAN, with TCRdist sequence similarity added in when clustering inside HLA-allele-positive subsets. For co-occurrence clustering, repertoires with fewer than 30,000 or more than 120,000 public chains were excluded, along with roughly 5 repertoires with anomalous nucleotide sharing. In its TCRdb copy, this immuneACCESS table keeps in-frame sequences only and misses some clones. Where compared with another copy, unresolved V genes explain less than half of these, and the others have no known cause. V and J calls and clone size are given by that table; D and trimming were obtained from the DNA. Across this sample there are hundreds of thousands of clones, with over 85% seen only once. The top ten clonotypes cover around 2.1% of the sample.

The germline V gene gives CDR1 as LGHNA and CDR2 as YNFKEQ. Its CDR3 holds 14 amino acids, cysteine through phenylalanine. The sequence is cut down to CDR3 DNA, 42 bases in frame from base 1. V is trimmed back by 4 bases and J by 5 bases, and the junction contains 6 bases that no gene match accounts for. Overall results and qualifications from the work: A later analysis found that TCR association rates varied across HLA loci, with DRB1 alleles showing the most associated TCRs and HLA-C alleles the fewest. The sequencing pipeline was judged likely to have produced a cluster of highly shared sequence variants as a technical artifact. Three of the identified cytomegalovirus-associated TCR beta chains were confirmed in vitro to be specific for cytomegalovirus antigens. A later analysis found that most CMV-associated TCR beta chains appeared HLA-restricted, with HLA associations seemingly driven largely by CMV exposure. HLA typing was unavailable for some donors at each locus, so association tests used only the typed subset. Compared with equally common non-associated chains, HLA-associated TCR beta chains in a later analysis were more clonally expanded and had lower generation probabilities. The study listed approximately 150 TCR beta chains as associated with cytomegalovirus. The cohort was sequenced for TCR beta chains only, and without alpha or paired-chain data the features that could be detected were limited. When HLA alleles, especially DR and DQ, strongly co-occurred, TCR associations were difficult to assign to individual alleles. Presence/absence analyses assumed roughly uniform sequencing depth across donors, an assumption that may not hold. For the cohort, immune exposure information was limited to CMV serostatus. According to a later genetic analysis, donors in an Asian-associated ancestry cluster had fewer N-insertions in productive TCRs than the roughly 670-donor mean. In both the original and validation cohorts, the classifier was reported to diagnose cytomegalovirus status with high specificity and sensitivity. Most TCR sequences were observed very rarely across donors, whereas some public TCRs were present in many individuals. It was suggested by the authors that the approach could potentially be generalized to other disease states and immunological phenotypes. In an earlier analysis of several hundred of the donors, most TCR beta V segments were observed in productive rearrangements about 87% or about 30% of the time, broadly matching IMGT annotations. A later genetic analysis associated a missense DCLRE1C variant with V-gene and J-gene trimming of TCR beta chains, and an independent cohort replicated the association. In a later analysis, several top co-occurrence clusters were reported to appear linked to parvovirus B19, influenza, CMV and Epstein-Barr virus. Approximately 18 rarely observed V segments, including chromosome 9 orphons, were excluded from the earlier analysis of 550 to 700 of the donors because counts were too low. Linkage disequilibrium might explain the correlated functional status among segregating V segments, but an unknown experimental factor could not be ruled out. A further reported finding was that TCR beta sequences accurately predicted the HLA-A and HLA-B alleles for most subjects in the first cohort. Some IMGT-functional V segments, including TRBV6-2 and TRBV6-3, could not be told apart with the 87-base-pair reads, so those segments were excluded. In a later analysis, about 16,000 TCR beta sequences were associated with specific HLA alleles at a false discovery rate of 0.05.

The chain joins TRBV4-2 to TRBJ2-5; a stretch of 8 junction bases matches TRBD2. This clonotype was sampled from a woman aged 18 to 35 in good health and CMV-seronegative. The sequencing sample was made of PBMCs. At the DNA level, the sequence is TGTGCCAGCAGCCCGACGGGGGGGGAGGAGACCCAGTACTTC. This encodes CASSPTGGEETQYF.